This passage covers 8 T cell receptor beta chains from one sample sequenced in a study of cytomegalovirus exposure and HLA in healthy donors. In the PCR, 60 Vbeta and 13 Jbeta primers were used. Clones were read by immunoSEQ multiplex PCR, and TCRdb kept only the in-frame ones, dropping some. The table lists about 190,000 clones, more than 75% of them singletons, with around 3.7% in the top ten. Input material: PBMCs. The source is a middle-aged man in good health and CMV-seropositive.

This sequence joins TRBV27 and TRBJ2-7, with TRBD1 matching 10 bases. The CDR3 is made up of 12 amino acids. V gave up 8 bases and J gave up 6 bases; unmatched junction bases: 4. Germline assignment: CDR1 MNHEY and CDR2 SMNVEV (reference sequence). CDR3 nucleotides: TGTGCCAGCGGACAGGGGGAGAGCGAGCAGTACTTC. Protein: CASGQGESEQYF.

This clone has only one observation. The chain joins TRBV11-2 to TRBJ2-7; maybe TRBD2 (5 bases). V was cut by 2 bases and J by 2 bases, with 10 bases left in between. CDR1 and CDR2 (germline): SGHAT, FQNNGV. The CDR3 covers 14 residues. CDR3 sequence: CASSLTGIPYEQYF. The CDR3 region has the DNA TGTGCCAGCAGCTTAACGGGGATCCCCTACGAGCAGTACTTC.

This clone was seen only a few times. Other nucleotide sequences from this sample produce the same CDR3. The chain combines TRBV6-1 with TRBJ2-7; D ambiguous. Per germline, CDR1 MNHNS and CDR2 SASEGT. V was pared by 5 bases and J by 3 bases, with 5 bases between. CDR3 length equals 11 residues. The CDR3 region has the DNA TGTGCCAGCAGTTCCTTCTACGAGCAGTACTTC. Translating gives CASSSFYEQYF.

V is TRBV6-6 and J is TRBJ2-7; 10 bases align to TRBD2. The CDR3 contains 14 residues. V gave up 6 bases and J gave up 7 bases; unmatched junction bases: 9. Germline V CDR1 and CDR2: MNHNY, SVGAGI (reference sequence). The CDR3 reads CASSTAGGGEEQYF. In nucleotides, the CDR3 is TGTGCCAGCAGCACAGCGGGGGGGGGTGAAGAGCAGTACTTC.

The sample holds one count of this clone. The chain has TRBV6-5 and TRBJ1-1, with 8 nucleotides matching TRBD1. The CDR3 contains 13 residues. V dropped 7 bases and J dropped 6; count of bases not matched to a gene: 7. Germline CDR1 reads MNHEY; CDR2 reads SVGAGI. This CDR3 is CASKRQGSSEAFF. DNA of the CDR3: TGTGCCAGCAAACGACAGGGGTCCTCTGAAGCTTTCTTT.

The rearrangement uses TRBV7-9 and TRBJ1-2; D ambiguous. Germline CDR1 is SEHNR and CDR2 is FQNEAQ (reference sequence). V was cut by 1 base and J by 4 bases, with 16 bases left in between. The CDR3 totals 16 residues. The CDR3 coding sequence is TGTGCCAGCAGCTTAGGAAGAGGGTTTGCGTTCTATGGCTACACCTTC. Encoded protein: CASSLGRGFAFYGYTF.

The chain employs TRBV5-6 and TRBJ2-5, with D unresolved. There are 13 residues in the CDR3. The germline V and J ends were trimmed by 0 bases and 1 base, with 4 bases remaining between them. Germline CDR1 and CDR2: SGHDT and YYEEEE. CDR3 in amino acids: CASSLVGQETQYF. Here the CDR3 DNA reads TGTGCCAGCAGCTTGGTCGGCCAAGAGACCCAGTACTTC.

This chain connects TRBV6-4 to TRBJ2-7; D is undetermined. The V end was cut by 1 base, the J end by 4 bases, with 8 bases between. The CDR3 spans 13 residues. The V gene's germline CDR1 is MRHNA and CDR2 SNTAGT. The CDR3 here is CASSDYLLYEQYF. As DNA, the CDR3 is TGTGCCAGCAGTGACTATCTACTTTACGAGCAGTACTTC.